Listed below are T cell receptor beta chains from one sample, sequenced in a study of blood T cells in healthy people across ages. Each CDR3 protein gets one entry after TCRdb re-called the 5' RACE reads with MiXCR. The table includes fewer than 2 million distinct CDR3 sequences, approximately 40% detected once. Sequenced material: blood. The receptors were sampled from a human donor in good health. Each CDR3 is given with its conserved first and last residue. Fields, in order: CDR3 protein, J gene, V gene.

cdr3_aa: CASRLRLVGQFF; j_call: TRBJ2-1; v_call: TRBV6-1
cdr3_aa: CASSLQLAGADNEQFF; j_call: TRBJ2-1; v_call: TRBV7-6
cdr3_aa: CATSGQPSSPDTQYF; j_call: TRBJ2-3; v_call: TRBV24-1
cdr3_aa: CASSTPAGHIQYF; j_call: TRBJ2-4; v_call: TRBV7-9
cdr3_aa: CATSGVRKNTGELFF; j_call: TRBJ2-2; v_call: TRBV24-1
cdr3_aa: CASSQLDRKQETQYF; j_call: NA; v_call: TRBV3-1
cdr3_aa: CASSSRAGTGPNSPLHF; j_call: TRBJ1-6; v_call: TRBV5-6
cdr3_aa: CASSPREGLNTGELFF; j_call: TRBJ2-2; v_call: TRBV7-8
cdr3_aa: CASSLYAFSSTDTQYF; j_call: TRBJ2-3; v_call: TRBV27
cdr3_aa: CASSLAYQKGSKLFF; j_call: TRBJ1-4; v_call: TRBV7-9
cdr3_aa: CSARELTTSSPYEQYF; j_call: NA; v_call: TRBV20-1
cdr3_aa: CASRQSASYEQYF; j_call: TRBJ2-7; v_call: TRBV12-3/TRBV12-4
cdr3_aa: CASSFRTSGTTDAQYF; j_call: TRBJ2-3; v_call: TRBV12-3/TRBV12-4
cdr3_aa: CASRSGRGYNQPQHF; j_call: TRBJ1-5; v_call: TRBV2
cdr3_aa: CASRGWVDMQYF; j_call: TRBJ2-3; v_call: TRBV6-5
cdr3_aa: CASSPTGTGGHEQYF; j_call: TRBJ2-7; v_call: TRBV3-1
cdr3_aa: CASSFGRENAEAFF; j_call: TRBJ1-1; v_call: TRBV12-3/TRBV12-4
cdr3_aa: CASSYARDQETQYF; j_call: TRBJ2-5; v_call: TRBV6-5
cdr3_aa: CASQDRGTEAFF; j_call: TRBJ1-1; v_call: TRBV7-2
cdr3_aa: CATSHGAHLGGYTF; j_call: TRBJ1-2; v_call: TRBV24-1
cdr3_aa: CASSEEQRTDTQYF; j_call: TRBJ2-3; v_call: TRBV28
cdr3_aa: CASRPRGLVWWADTQYF; j_call: TRBJ2-3; v_call: TRBV27
cdr3_aa: CATSSSGSGGSYEQYF; j_call: TRBJ2-7; v_call: TRBV15
cdr3_aa: CASRTGRTQETQYF; j_call: TRBJ2-5; v_call: TRBV5-1
cdr3_aa: CASIAGAGYNEQFF; j_call: TRBJ2-1; v_call: TRBV28
cdr3_aa: CATSETVTSASYEQYF; j_call: TRBJ2-7; v_call: TRBV10-3